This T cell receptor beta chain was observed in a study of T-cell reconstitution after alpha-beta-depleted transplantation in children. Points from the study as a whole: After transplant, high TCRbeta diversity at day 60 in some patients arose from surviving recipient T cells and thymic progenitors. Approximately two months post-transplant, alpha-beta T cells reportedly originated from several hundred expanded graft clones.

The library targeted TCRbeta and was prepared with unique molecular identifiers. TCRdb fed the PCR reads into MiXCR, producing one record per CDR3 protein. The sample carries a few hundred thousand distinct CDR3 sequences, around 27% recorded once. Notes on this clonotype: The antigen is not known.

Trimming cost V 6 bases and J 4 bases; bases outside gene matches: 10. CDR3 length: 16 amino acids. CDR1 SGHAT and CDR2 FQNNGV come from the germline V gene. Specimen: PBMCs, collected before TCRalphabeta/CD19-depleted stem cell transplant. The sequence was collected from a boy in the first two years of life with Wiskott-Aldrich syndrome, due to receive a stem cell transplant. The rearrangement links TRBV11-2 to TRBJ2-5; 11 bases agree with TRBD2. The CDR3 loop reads CASRPRLAGRVETQYF. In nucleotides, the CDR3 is TGTGCCAGCAGACCACGACTAGCGGGAAGGGTAGAGACCCAGTACTTC.